This is a list of T cell receptor beta chains from one sample in a study of early T cells in non-severe SARS-CoV-2 infection. TCRdb independently ran MiXCR on the 5' RACE reads; one entry per CDR3 protein. Of around 34,000 distinct CDR3 sequences listed, around 4.6% are singletons. Sequencing was carried out using whole blood. The source is an adult who was a healthcare worker with PCR-confirmed SARS-CoV-2 infection or an uninfected control (not recorded which). Both conserved end residues are part of each CDR3. Each record gives: D gene, V gene, clone size, J gene, CDR3 DNA, CDR3 protein. The D gene is left open where the match is weak. The size of a clone is reported for some rows only, either as once, few or many, or as a class for expanded clones.

-	TRBV10-2	many	TRBJ2-5	TGCGCCAGCAGTGCGACTAGAGGAGGGCAAGAGACCCAGTACTTC	CASSATRGGQETQYF
-	TRBV3-1	many	TRBJ1-1	TGTGCCAGCAGCCAAGTAGTGATGGGAACTGAAGCTTTCTTT	CASSQVVMGTEAFF
-	TRBV10-1	many	TRBJ1-1	TGCGCCAGCAGACCGGACGGATACACTGAAGCTTTCTTT	CASRPDGYTEAFF
-	TRBV29-1	many	TRBJ2-1	TGCAGCGTTATGGGCCGGGACAAACAGTTCTTC	CSVMGRDKQFF
-	TRBV29-1	many	TRBJ2-3	TGCAGCGTTGGCCTTGGTACAGATACGCAGTATTTT	CSVGLGTDTQYF
-	TRBV12-3/TRBV12-4	many	TRBJ1-5	TGTGCCAGCAGTTTAGCGACAAATCAGCCCCAGCATTTT	CASSLATNQPQHF
-	TRBV7-9	many	TRBJ2-3	TGTGCCATACCCCTTAGCGGCCGGCGGGATACGCAGTATTTT	CAIPLSGRRDTQYF
TRBD1	TRBV5-4	many	TRBJ1-1	TGTGCCAGCAGCTCAGTTCAGGGGGCGAACACTGAAGCTTTCTTT	CASSSVQGANTEAFF
-	TRBV12-3/TRBV12-4	many	TRBJ1-2	TGTGCCAGCAGTTTAGGGAGTGGCTACACCTTC	CASSLGSGYTF
-	TRBV29-1	medium-sized	TRBJ2-5	TGCAGCGTTGTGGGCGTCAGGGCAGAGACCCAGTACTTC	CSVVGVRAETQYF
-	TRBV24-1	many	TRBJ2-2	TGTGCCACCGGTGCCGGGAGAAACACCGGGGAGCTGTTTTTT	CATGAGRNTGELFF
-	TRBV7-8	many	TRBJ1-1	TGTGCCAGCAGTCGTATGGGGCCGGGCGCGGAGGCTTTCTTT	CASSRMGPGAEAFF
-	TRBV27	many	TRBJ2-1	TGTGCCAGCAGTTACAGGAGATACAATGAGCAGTTCTTC	CASSYRRYNEQFF
-	TRBV6-6	many	TRBJ1-6	TGTGCCATCTCCCCTCAGGAGGGATCACCCCTCCACTTT	CAISPQEGSPLHF
-	TRBV7-6	many	TRBJ2-2	TGTGCCAGCAGCCCTGAACGGCCCGGGGAGCTGTTTTTT	CASSPERPGELFF
TRBD1	TRBV20-1	many	TRBJ1-2	TGCAGTGCCCAGCCGGGCGGGACAGGGATGGGCTACACCTTC	CSAQPGGTGMGYTF
-	TRBV7-9	many	TRBJ1-2	TGTGCCAGCAGCTTCCAGCAAGCCAGTGGCTACACCTTC	CASSFQQASGYTF
TRBD1	TRBV3-1	many	TRBJ1-1	TGTGCCAGCAGCCGCCTGGACAGGGGAGGGTCTGAAGCTTTCTTT	CASSRLDRGGSEAFF
-	TRBV12-3/TRBV12-4	many	TRBJ2-2	TGTGCCAGCAGTTTGATAGGATCCGGGGAGCTGTTTTTT	CASSLIGSGELFF
TRBD2	TRBV7-2	many	TRBJ2-1	TGTGCCAGCAGGGGGGGGACTAGCGGGTTCATCTCCTACAATGAGCAGTTCTTC	CASRGGTSGFISYNEQFF
-	TRBV12-3/TRBV12-4	many	TRBJ1-1	TGTGCCAGCAGCCCGACAACCATGAACACTGAAGCTTTCTTT	CASSPTTMNTEAFF
-	TRBV25-1	many	TRBJ1-6	TGTGCCAGCAGTGAATATTCGGGTTCACCCCTCCACTTT	CASSEYSGSPLHF
-	TRBV6-1	many	TRBJ2-3	TGTGCCACAGAGAAGGCGCAGTATTTT	CATEKAQYF
-	TRBV20-1	many	TRBJ2-5	TGCAGTGCGGAGAGACAAGAGACCCAGTACTTC	CSAERQETQYF
-	TRBV9	few	TRBJ2-1	TGTGCCAGCAGCGCCCGGGACCGCTACAATGAGCAGTTCTTC	CASSARDRYNEQFF
-	TRBV6-6	many	TRBJ2-1	TGTGCCAGCAGTTACTCTCCACAGGGGGAGGGGGATGAGCAGTTCTTC	CASSYSPQGEGDEQFF
-	TRBV6-5	-	TRBJ2-1	TGTGCCAGCAGGCCTGGTACAGGGACAATGCGTCAGTTCTTC	CASRPGTGTMRQFF
TRBD2	TRBV6-5	many	TRBJ2-1	TGTGCCAGCAGTAGGACCGGGACTAGCGGGGGTAGGGAGCAGTTCTTC	CASSRTGTSGGREQFF
-	TRBV7-3	many	TRBJ1-1	TGTGCCAGCAGCTTAATGCCAGGGGCTGAAGCTTTCTTT	CASSLMPGAEAFF
TRBD2	TRBV29-1	many	TRBJ2-1	TGCGGGGGGACTAGGTCCTACGATGAGCAGTTCTTC	CGGTRSYDEQFF
-	TRBV7-2	many	TRBJ1-5	TGTGCCAGCAGCTTAGAAGTCTCAGGCGGTCAGCCCCAGCATTTT	CASSLEVSGGQPQHF
-	TRBV7-9	-	TRBJ2-7	TGTGCCAGCAGCTTAGAGCCGGGCTCCTACGAGCAGTACTTC	CASSLEPGSYEQYF
TRBD1	TRBV15	many	TRBJ2-3	TGTGCCACCAGCGGGACAGGGAGGTCCACAGATACGCAGTATTTT	CATSGTGRSTDTQYF
TRBD1	TRBV2	few	TRBJ2-5	TGTGCCAGCAGTGATATCCAGGGGGCTGGAGAGACCCAGTACTTC	CASSDIQGAGETQYF
-	TRBV5-1	many	TRBJ2-5	TGCGCCAGTCAGTTCACCGAGGGGGAGACCCAGTACTTC	CASQFTEGETQYF